One and the same sample provided the 26 T cell receptor beta chains below, sequenced in a study of blood T cell repertoires in COVID-19. The repertoire was sequenced with immunoSEQ multiplex PCR; TCRdb's copy has only in-frame clones and lacks some. Of about 280,000 clones listed, approximately 85% were seen once; the top ten hold roughly 4.6%. The sample comprised peripheral blood. These receptors all stem from a man aged 45-60 years with active or convalescent COVID-19.

The sample holds one count of this clone. The chain links TRBV29-1 to TRBJ1-1, with 9 nucleotides matching TRBD1. The CDR3 loop spans 12 amino acids. Germline CDR1 reads SQVTM; CDR2 reads ANQGSEA. The ends lost 7 bases at V and 6 bases at J; junction bases unmatched: 6. The CDR3 bases are TGCAGCGGGAGGACAGGGGCGTCTGAAGCTTTCTTT. It encodes CSGRTGASEAFF.

The chain couples TRBV24-1 to TRBJ2-3, with D possibly TRBD1 on 5 matching bases. The germline CDR1 and CDR2 sequences are KGHDR and SFDVKD. This CDR3 comprises 11 residues. With 10 bases removed from V and 6 bases from J, the gap between germline ends came to 10 bases. The CDR3 DNA reads TGTGCCACAGGGGCCGAGGATACGCAGTATTTT. Protein: CATGAEDTQYF.

This clone was detected once. The J gene is TRBJ2-1, the V gene TRBV5-4, with TRBD2 matching 13 bases. CDR1 SGHNT and CDR2 YYREEE come from the germline V gene (reference sequence). The CDR3 length is 16 residues. Germline trimming cut 6 bases from V and 8 bases from J; bases unmatched to any gene: 11. The CDR3 nucleotides read TGTGCCAGCAACAAACGAGGGACTAGCGGGATAGATGAGCAGTTCTTC. Residues: CASNKRGTSGIDEQFF. Combining the CDR3 with reference TRBV5-4 and TRBJ2-1 gives the whole variable domain ETGVTQSPTHLIKTRGQQVTLRCSSQSGHNTVSWYQQALGQGPQFIFQYYREEENGRGNFPPRFSGLQFPNYSSELNVNALELDDSALYLCASNKRGTSGIDEQFFGPGTRLTVL.

This chain joins TRBV6-1 and TRBJ1-2; 8 nucleotides line up with TRBD1. After removal of 1 base from V and 7 bases from J, the junction contained 5 bases not matched to a gene. The CDR3 has 14 residues. CDR1 MNHNS and CDR2 SASEGT come from the germline V gene. CDR3 DNA sequence: TGTGCCAGCAGTGAAGTTCCGACAGGGGTTGGCTACACCTTC. It encodes CASSEVPTGVGYTF.

The rearrangement uses TRBV7-6 and TRBJ2-6; D is ambiguous. V lost 3 bases to trimming and J lost 3 bases, with 6 bases between them. The V gene's germline CDR1 is SGHVS and CDR2 FNYEAQ. The CDR3 runs to 14 residues. CDR3 nucleotide sequence: TGTGCCAGCAGCTTTTCAGATGGGGCCAACGTCCTGACTTTC. Translating it yields CASSFSDGANVLTF.

V and J are TRBV28 and TRBJ1-2; possible D gene TRBD1, 6 bases. CDR3 length equals 14 residues. Per the germline V gene, CDR1 is MDHEN and CDR2 is SYDVKM. V shed 6 bases and J shed 4 bases, with 15 bases lying between them. This chain's CDR3 is CASSGPRGLYGYTF. As DNA, the CDR3 is TGTGCCAGCAGCGGGCCGCGGGGGCTCTATGGCTACACCTTC.

The chain recombines TRBV5-1 with TRBJ2-5; D not certain. The CDR3 spans 14 residues. The ends were cut back, 1 base at V and 4 bases at J, with 11 bases in the middle. Germline CDR1 SGHRS, CDR2 YFSETQ. The CDR3 reads CASSLLHPGETQYF. The CDR3 region has the DNA TGCGCCAGCAGCTTGCTCCATCCGGGAGAGACCCAGTACTTC.

The chain uses TRBV5-6 and TRBJ2-1; possibly TRBD2 for D (5 bases). The CDR3 extends over 14 amino acids. Germline values: CDR1 SGHDT, CDR2 YYEEEE. Trimming stripped 0 bases from V and 3 bases from J, with 7 bases between. In nucleotides, the CDR3 is TGTGCCAGCAGCTTGGCGGGAAACTACAATGAGCAGTTCTTC. Protein: CASSLAGNYNEQFF.

In the case of this clone: Other DNA sequences within the sample encode an identical CDR3. This sequence joins TRBV9 and TRBJ2-3; 13 positions match TRBD2. This CDR3 has 16 residues. Germline assignment: CDR1 SGDLS and CDR2 YYNGEE. Trimming took 0 bases from V and 3 from J; bases not matched to a gene: 1. The CDR3 region has the DNA TGTGCCAGCAGCGTAGGACTAGCGGGAGGAACAGATACGCAGTATTTT. Residues: CASSVGLAGGTDTQYF.

The gene calls are TRBV27 and TRBJ2-1; D might be TRBD1 (6 bases). V was clipped by 3 bases and J by 7 bases, with 13 bases between them. The CDR3 has 14 amino acids. Germline loops: CDR1 MNHEY, CDR2 SMNVEV (reference sequence). CDR3 nucleotides: TGTGCCAGCAGTTTGAACAGGGTTTCTAATGAGCAGTTCTTC. It specifies CASSLNRVSNEQFF.

A few counts support this clone. J is TRBJ2-7 and V is TRBV30; possible D gene TRBD2, 7 bases. V was shortened by 2 bases and J by 3 bases, with 29 bases between the two germline ends. The germline V gene encodes CDR1 GTSNPN and CDR2 SVGIG (reference sequence). This CDR3 has 19 residues. CDR3 nucleotide sequence: TGTGCCTGGAGTTCCCGACAGTTCTCCCAGACGGGGGGACACTACGAGCAGTACTTC. It translates to CAWSSRQFSQTGGHYEQYF.

This clone was seen a single time. This rearrangement joins TRBV4-2 to TRBJ1-1; maybe TRBD1 (5 bases). This CDR3 comprises 14 residues. Germline lookup yields CDR1 LGHNA and CDR2 YNFKEQ. With 1 base removed from V and 5 bases from J, the gap between germline ends came to 11 bases. In nucleotides, the CDR3 is TGTGCCAGCAGCCAAGGGGGCGCGGAAACTGAAGCTTTCTTT. It codes for CASSQGGAETEAFF.

The chain joins TRBV2 to TRBJ1-2, with TRBD1 as a possible D gene (5 bases). The CDR3 is 12 residues long. The germline gives CDR1 SNHLY, CDR2 FYNNEI. Deletions cut 10 bases from V and 8 bases from J, with 17 bases between. CDR3 sequence (DNA): TGTGCCACTCACGCCGGGGGGAGCGGCTACACCTTC. Protein product: CATHAGGSGYTF. The full variable domain, with the rest looked up from reference TRBV2 and TRBJ1-2, is EPEVTQTPSHQVTQMGQEVILRCVPISNHLYFYWYRQILGQKVEFLVSFYNNEISEKSEIFDDQFSVERPDGSNFTLKIRSTKLEDSAMYFCATHAGGSGYTFGSGTRLTVV.

The V call is TRBV11-2, the J call TRBJ1-4; D remains unclear. Germline-derived CDR1 and CDR2 are SGHAT and FQNNGV. Trimming shortened V by 4 bases and J by 13 bases, and 16 bases separated the two germline ends. CDR3 length equals 13 residues. The CDR3 spells CASSSGSRGTLFF. The CDR3, as DNA: TGTGCCAGCAGCTCCGGATCCCGGGGTACACTGTTTTTT.

The genes are TRBV27 and TRBJ2-7; D is uncertain. V lost 6 bases and J lost 5, with 14 bases in between. The germline V gene has CDR1 MNHEY and CDR2 SMNVEV (reference sequence). The CDR3 is 13 amino acids. The CDR3 nucleotides read TGTGCCAGCAGACCTCAGTTCCCCCACGAGCAGTACTTC. Its protein is CASRPQFPHEQYF.

This clone has only a few counts. This chain joins TRBV27 and TRBJ2-7; perhaps TRBD1 as D (6 bases). The V gene's germline CDR1 is MNHEY and CDR2 SMNVEV (reference sequence). CDR3 length: 15 amino acids. The V gene lost 3 bases and the J gene lost 0 bases, with 12 bases spanning the gap. The CDR3 region is CASSLVQGSSYEQYF. CDR3 DNA: TGTGCCAGCAGTTTGGTGCAGGGGAGCTCCTACGAGCAGTACTTC.

The rearrangement joins TRBV7-9 to TRBJ1-2; the D gene is possibly TRBD1 (6 bases). This CDR3 contains 14 residues. Trimming removed 0 bases from V and 7 bases from J, with 12 bases in between. CDR1 SEHNR and CDR2 FQNEAQ come from the germline V gene (reference sequence). In nucleotides, the CDR3 is TGTGCCAGCAGCTTAGCAGGGGGATCGAGTGGCTACACCTTC. It codes for CASSLAGGSSGYTF.

The V and J genes are TRBV30 and TRBJ2-1; 8 bases agree with TRBD2. This CDR3 contains 17 residues. Germline V lookup: CDR1 GTSNPN, CDR2 SVGIG (reference sequence). V dropped 0 bases and J dropped 6; count of bases not matched to a gene: 13. CDR3 in amino acids: CAWSVIAGGFSRNEQFF. Here the CDR3 DNA reads TGTGCCTGGAGTGTAATCGCGGGAGGCTTTTCTCGCAATGAGCAGTTCTTC.

This clone was found a few times. The CDR3 DNA is TGTGCCAGCAGCTTAGGCGGGTCAAGGGGCGGGAGGGAAAACATTCAGTACTTC. Residues: CASSLGGSRGGRENIQYF. The chain carries TRBV7-2 and TRBJ2-4; 9 nucleotides line up with TRBD2. The CDR3 contains 18 residues. The J segment lost 5 bases and the V segment lost 1 base, leaving 12 bases of the junction unmatched. The germline gives CDR1 SGHTA, CDR2 FQGNSA.

The CDR3 DNA reads TGTGCCGCACAGGACAACTGGAACACTGAAGCTTTCTTT. This encodes CAAQDNWNTEAFF. The chain joins TRBV10-3 to TRBJ1-1; possibly TRBD1 for D (5 bases). The V gene lost 11 bases and the J gene lost 1 base, with 14 bases spanning the gap. The germline CDR1 and CDR2 sequences are ENHRY and SYGVKD. The CDR3 covers 13 residues.

This chain links TRBV5-1 with TRBJ2-3; 11 nucleotides match TRBD2. Germline CDR1 and CDR2: SGHRS and YFSETQ. The V segment lost 3 bases and the J segment 0 bases; nucleotides outside the gene matches: 9. The CDR3 is 18 residues long. CDR3 protein: CASSSSTTSGISTDTQYF. The DNA of the CDR3 is TGCGCCAGCAGCTCATCCACGACTAGCGGGATCAGCACAGATACGCAGTATTTT.

This sequence joins TRBV2 and TRBJ1-5; the D gene is possibly TRBD1 (6 bases). Between the trimmed V and J ends, which lost 6 bases and 2 bases, there was a span of 14 bases. Germline assignment: CDR1 SNHLY and CDR2 FYNNEI. The CDR3 consists of 15 residues. The chain's CDR3 is CASRGGAGRNQPQHF. Written as DNA, the CDR3 is TGTGCCAGCAGGGGGGGGGCAGGCCGCAATCAGCCCCAGCATTTT.

The V call is TRBV3-1 (or the pseudogene TRBV3-2), the J call TRBJ1-1, with D hard to call. Germline CDR1 and CDR2: LGHDT and YNNKEL (reference sequence). The CDR3 has 15 residues. V was pared by 4 bases and J by 4 bases, with 16 bases between. The CDR3 sequence is CASSPSGEGSTEAFF. The CDR3 bases are TGTGCCAGCAGCCCGTCCGGAGAAGGTAGCACTGAAGCTTTCTTT.

V usage is TRBV7-3 and J usage is TRBJ1-6, with no clear D. Trimming took off 11 bases at V and 2 bases at J, with 4 bases between the two ends. Germline V lookup: CDR1 SGHTA, CDR2 FQGTGA. The CDR3 loop spans 11 amino acids. CDR3 loop: CARAYNSPLHF. CDR3 DNA sequence: TGTGCCCGGGCCTATAATTCACCCCTCCACTTT.

V is TRBV29-1 and J is TRBJ2-3, with a possible D match to TRBD2 (6 bases). The CDR3 is made up of 14 amino acids. Trimming pared 6 bases from V and 2 bases from J, leaving 15 bases between. The germline gives CDR1 SQVTM, CDR2 ANQGSEA. The CDR3 nucleotides are TGCAGCGTCAGTTACGGCGGGGCCACAGATACGCAGTATTTT. As protein: CSVSYGGATDTQYF.

The chain couples TRBV30 to TRBJ1-3, with D possibly matching TRBD1 (6 bases). This CDR3 has 17 residues. Germline CDR1 GTSNPN, CDR2 SVGIG (reference sequence). V gave up 4 bases and J gave up 0 bases, with 19 bases separating them. The CDR3 DNA is TGTGCCTGGAATTCAGGGGCGCTTAGTTCCTCTGGAAACACCATATATTTT. It encodes CAWNSGALSSSGNTIYF.